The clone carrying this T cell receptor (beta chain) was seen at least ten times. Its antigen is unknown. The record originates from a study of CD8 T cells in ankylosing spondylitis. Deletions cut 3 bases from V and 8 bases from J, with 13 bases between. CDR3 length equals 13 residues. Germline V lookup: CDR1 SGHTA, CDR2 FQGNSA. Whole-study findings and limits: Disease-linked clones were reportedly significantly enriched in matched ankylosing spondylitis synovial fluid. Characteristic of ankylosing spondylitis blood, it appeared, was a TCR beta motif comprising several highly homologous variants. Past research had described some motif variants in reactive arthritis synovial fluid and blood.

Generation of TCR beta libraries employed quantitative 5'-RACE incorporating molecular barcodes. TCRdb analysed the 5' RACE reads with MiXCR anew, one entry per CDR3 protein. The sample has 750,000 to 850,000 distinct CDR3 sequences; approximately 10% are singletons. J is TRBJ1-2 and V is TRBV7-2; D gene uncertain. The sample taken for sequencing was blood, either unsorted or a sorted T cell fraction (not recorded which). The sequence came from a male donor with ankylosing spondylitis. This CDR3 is CASSFTTQGGYTF. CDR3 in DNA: TGTGCCAGCAGCTTCACCACCCAAGGGGGCTACACCTTC.